What follows are 20 T cell receptor beta chains derived from one specimen sequenced in a study of PD-1 blockade in classical Hodgkin lymphoma. The protocol was immunoSEQ multiplex PCR, while the TCRdb copy is restricted to in-frame clones and leaves out a portion. The sample has over 25,000 clones, almost 90% seen once. Each and every patient relapsed after autologous stem cell transplantation, and patients got differing brentuximab vedotin exposure. By magnetic negative selection, CD8+ T cells were isolated from the thawed PBMCs. The material was CD8+ T cells from blood, obtained at baseline. The receptors originated from a human donor with classical Hodgkin lymphoma.

The chain carries TRBV6-5 and TRBJ1-1; TRBD1 matches at 9 bases. CDR3 length equals 14 residues. CDR1 MNHEY and CDR2 SVGAGI come from the germline V gene. The V and J ends lost 5 bases and 3 bases, in that order; junction bases with no gene match: 4. This CDR3 reads CASSAGTGYTEAFF. The CDR3, as DNA: TGTGCCAGCAGTGCCGGGACAGGGTACACTGAAGCTTTCTTT.

The chain joins TRBV5-6 to TRBJ2-1, with 10 bases identical to TRBD2. The CDR3 loop spans 16 amino acids. V was pared by 2 bases and J by 4 bases, with 6 bases of the junction left unmatched. The germline V gene encodes CDR1 SGHDT and CDR2 YYEEEE. CDR3 loop: CASSFSTSGLYNEQFF. The CDR3 DNA reads TGTGCCAGCAGCTTCTCGACTAGCGGGCTTTACAATGAGCAGTTCTTC.

The V call is TRBV30, the J call TRBJ2-7, with 7 bases identical to TRBD1. The germline gives CDR1 GTSNPN, CDR2 SVGIG (reference sequence). This CDR3 has 14 amino acids. With V trimmed by 7 bases and J by 0 bases, 9 bases remained unmatched. The CDR3 is CALEDRHSSYEQYF. For the CDR3, the DNA is TGTGCCTTGGAGGACAGGCACAGCTCCTACGAGCAGTACTTC.

CDR3 region: CASSYRVGPTSGSWDEQYF. CDR3 DNA sequence: TGTGCCAGCAGCTACAGGGTCGGGCCGACTAGCGGGAGTTGGGACGAGCAGTACTTC. J is TRBJ2-7 and V is TRBV28, with TRBD2 matching over 12 bases. This CDR3 is built from 19 residues. Germline assignment: CDR1 MDHEN and CDR2 SYDVKM. V shed 6 bases and J 5 bases; nucleotides not matched to a gene: 20.

This clone was recorded only once. V and J are TRBV6-5 and TRBJ1-1, with 7 bases fitting TRBD1. Germline lookup yields CDR1 MNHEY and CDR2 SVGAGI. This CDR3 has 14 residues. V gave up 0 bases and J gave up 4 bases; unmatched junction bases: 2. The chain's CDR3 is CASSYSTGPTEAFF. The CDR3, as DNA: TGTGCCAGCAGTTACTCGACAGGGCCCACTGAAGCTTTCTTT.

This clone was seen a single time. This chain connects TRBV13 to TRBJ2-1, with D perhaps TRBD2 (6 bases). The CDR3 totals 14 residues. The ends were cut back, 3 bases at V and 9 bases at J, with 15 bases in the middle. Germline CDR1 is PRHDT and CDR2 is FYEKMQ (reference sequence). Here the CDR3 reads CASSLGGGRGEQFF. The CDR3 DNA sequence: TGTGCCAGCAGCTTGGGTGGCGGGCGGGGTGAGCAGTTCTTC.

This clone was found once. The CDR3 spells CASSFRRGDYEQYF. The CDR3 DNA follows: TGCGCCAGCAGCTTCCGCCGGGGGGACTACGAGCAGTACTTC. The chain links TRBV5-1 to TRBJ2-7; the match to TRBD2 covers 7 bases. CDR1 and CDR2 from the germline V gene are SGHRS and YFSETQ. The CDR3 has 14 residues. V was pared by 2 bases and J by 3 bases, with 5 bases of the junction left unmatched.

The J gene is TRBJ1-2, the V gene TRBV9, with no clear D. Germline assignment: CDR1 SGDLS and CDR2 YYNGEE. V was pared by 1 base and J by 4 bases, with 14 bases between. The CDR3 consists of 15 residues. CDR3 amino acids: CASSVSGEDVYGYTF. The CDR3 bases are TGTGCCAGCAGCGTAAGCGGGGAGGATGTCTATGGCTACACCTTC.

On this clone: The junction differs from germline at one of its ends, possibly a read error. The genes are TRBV15 and TRBJ2-3; the D is unclear. This CDR3 has 15 residues. Germline V gives CDR1 LNHNV, CDR2 YYDKDF (reference sequence). CDR3 sequence reads: CATSILDSSTDTQYF. CDR3 nucleotides: TGTGCCACCAGCATCCTAGACTCCAGCACGGATACGCAGTATTTT.

This rearrangement joins TRBV28 to TRBJ2-7, with 8 bases aligning to TRBD1. CDR3 length equals 15 residues. The junction had 8 bases not matched to a gene; V was cut back by 4 bases and J by 3 bases. The germline V gene has CDR1 MDHEN and CDR2 SYDVKM. The CDR3 sequence: CASSYGGTGNYEQYF. CDR3 coding DNA: TGTGCCAGCAGTTATGGGGGGACAGGCAACTACGAGCAGTACTTC. The full variable domain, in which reference TRBV28 and TRBJ2-7 provide the parts outside the CDR3, is DVKVTQSSRYLVKRTGEKVFLECVQDMDHENMFWYRQDPGLGLRLIYFSYDVKMKEKGDIPEGYSVSREKKERFSLILESASTNQTSMYLCASSYGGTGNYEQYFGPGTRLTVT.

The CDR3 sequence: CASSYFRTSGRSYNEQFF. The CDR3, as DNA: TGTGCCAGCAGCTACTTTCGGACTAGCGGGCGCTCCTACAATGAGCAGTTCTTC. This chain joins TRBV7-9 and TRBJ2-1; 11 nucleotides align to TRBD2. Germline CDR1 and CDR2: SEHNR and FQNEAQ (reference sequence). The CDR3 is 18 residues long. J gave up 0 bases and V 4 bases, and 8 bases lay outside the gene matches.

This chain connects TRBV27 to TRBJ2-5; D remains ambiguous. The CDR3 length is 14 residues. The V end lost 3 bases, the J end lost 2 bases, and 10 bases lay between the germline ends. Germline loops: CDR1 MNHEY, CDR2 SMNVEV (reference sequence). In DNA form, the CDR3 reads TGTGCCAGCAGTTTTACGGCAAATCAAGAGACCCAGTACTTC. It specifies CASSFTANQETQYF.

J is TRBJ1-5 and V is TRBV7-9; possible D gene TRBD1, 6 bases. Trimming took 5 bases from V and 3 from J, leaving 11 bases between them. CDR3 length equals 14 residues. The germline V gene has CDR1 SEHNR and CDR2 FQNEAQ (reference sequence). The CDR3 region has the DNA TGTGCCAGCAGCCGAGGGGGGGACAATCAGCCCCAGCATTTT. It specifies CASSRGGDNQPQHF.

A few counts support this clone. V is TRBV2 and J is TRBJ1-5; D is unresolved. Germline CDR1 and CDR2: SNHLY and FYNNEI. Trimming left V 8 bases short and J 6 bases short, with 5 bases between. This CDR3 has 10 residues. For the CDR3, the DNA is TGTGCCAGCGGAGGTCAGCCCCAGCATTTT. Protein sequence: CASGGQPQHF.

As regards this clone: At one end, the junction sequence differs from germline, possibly due to a read error. This chain uses TRBV2 with TRBJ2-1; no firm D call. Germline-derived CDR1 and CDR2 are SNHLY and FYNNEI. CDR3 length: 11 amino acids. DNA of the CDR3: TGTGCCAGCAGGGAAGGTTATGAGCAGTTCTTC. Translated, it gives CASREGYEQFF.

The chain couples TRBV7-9 to TRBJ2-5; 9 bases match TRBD2. Trimming cost V 3 bases and J 1 base; bases outside gene matches: 12. The CDR3 covers 18 residues. From germline, CDR1 is SEHNR and CDR2 FQNEAQ (reference sequence). The CDR3 nucleotides read TGTGCCAGCAGCTTGTTGGCTAGCGGGGATTCGTCCCAAGAGACCCAGTACTTC. This encodes CASSLLASGDSSQETQYF.

The rearrangement uses TRBV4-1 and TRBJ2-7; D remains ambiguous. CDR3 length equals 13 residues. Germline assignment: CDR1 MGHRA and CDR2 YSYEKL. V dropped 0 bases and J dropped 2 bases, with 5 bases sitting between them. The DNA for the CDR3 is TGCGCCAGCAGCCAAGATAGAACCTACGAGCAGTACTTC. This codes for CASSQDRTYEQYF.

This sequence joins TRBV7-9 and TRBJ1-1; unclear D gene. Germline V gene lookup returns CDR1 SEHNR and CDR2 FQNEAQ (reference sequence). The ends were cut back, 2 bases at V and 10 bases at J, with 8 bases in the middle. The CDR3 totals 11 residues. The CDR3 is CASSLSAGAFF. In DNA, the CDR3 is TGTGCCAGCAGCTTAAGCGCAGGAGCTTTCTTT.

The chain carries TRBV27 and TRBJ2-1, with D hard to call. The CDR3 has 15 amino acids. CDR1 and CDR2 from the germline V gene are MNHEY and SMNVEV (reference sequence). Trimming removed 0 bases at V and 3 bases at J, with 9 bases between. CDR3 nucleotides: TGTGCCAGCAGTTTATCGGCTAGAGGCTACAATGAGCAGTTCTTC. Encoded protein: CASSLSARGYNEQFF.

The chain has TRBV6-6 and TRBJ1-1; possible D gene TRBD1, 6 bases. The V end lost 2 bases, the J end lost 0 bases, and 13 bases lay between the germline ends. Germline assignment: CDR1 MNHNY and CDR2 SVGAGI (reference sequence). The CDR3 runs 16 residues. The chain's CDR3 is CASSYADRPLNTEAFF. The CDR3 DNA reads TGTGCCAGCAGTTACGCCGACAGGCCCTTGAACACTGAAGCTTTCTTT.